This record concerns one T cell receptor beta chain sequence. The data derive from a study of technical replicates of blood from four donors. Measured with immunoSEQ multiplex PCR; TCRdb has only the in-frame clones, and not every one. The sample holds 45,000 to 55,000 clones; around 95% are singletons and the top ten take 0.3% to 0.4%. The CDR3 totals 17 residues. With 4 bases clipped from V and 3 bases from J, the junction kept 16 bases outside the gene matches. CDR1 SGHDT and CDR2 YYEEEE come from the germline V gene. The chain recombines TRBV5-6 with TRBJ2-7, with TRBD1 matching 7 bases. Input material: T cells isolated from PBMCs. The clonotype was recovered from a human donor in good health. This CDR3 is CASSRVYGQDPRYEQYF. The CDR3 nucleotides are TGTGCCAGCAGCCGTGTCTATGGACAGGACCCCCGCTACGAGCAGTACTTC.